This T cell receptor (beta chain) came from a study of T cell changes during pregnancy in multiple sclerosis. Libraries were prepared by immunoSEQ multiplex PCR; TCRdb keeps only in-frame clonotypes and omits some of them. The sample holds more than 75,000 clones, about 94% seen once. Trimming removed 7 bases at V and 8 bases at J, with 15 bases between. The germline V gene encodes CDR1 SGHAT and CDR2 FQNNGV. The CDR3 contains 13 residues. The sequence came from a female donor with multiple sclerosis, enrolled in a pregnancy study. Sample: peripheral blood, taken in the third trimester of pregnancy. The chain is built from TRBV11-2 and TRBJ2-1; no clear D gene. CDR3 region: CASKAGSIDEQFF. Written as DNA, the CDR3 is TGTGCCAGCAAAGCCGGGTCGATCGATGAGCAGTTCTTC.